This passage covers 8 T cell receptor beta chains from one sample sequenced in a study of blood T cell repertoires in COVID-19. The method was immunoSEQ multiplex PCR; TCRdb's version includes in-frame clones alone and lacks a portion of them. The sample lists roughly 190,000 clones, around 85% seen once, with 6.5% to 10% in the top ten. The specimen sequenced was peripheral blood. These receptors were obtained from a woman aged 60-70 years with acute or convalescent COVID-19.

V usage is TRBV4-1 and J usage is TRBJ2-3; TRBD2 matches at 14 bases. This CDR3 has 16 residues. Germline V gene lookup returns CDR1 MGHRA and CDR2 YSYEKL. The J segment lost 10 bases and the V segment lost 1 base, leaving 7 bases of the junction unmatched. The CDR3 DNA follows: TGCGCCAGCAGCCAAGCCGGGACTAGCGGGAGCGTCCCGCAGTATTTT. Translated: CASSQAGTSGSVPQYF.

CDR3 in DNA: TGTGCCAGCAGCCCTGGCTCGCACACCGGGGAGCTGTTTTTT. The encoded protein is CASSPGSHTGELFF. The V call is TRBV28, the J call TRBJ2-2; D uncertain. Trimming left V 6 bases short and J 3 bases short, with 11 bases between. Germline CDR1 and CDR2: MDHEN and SYDVKM. This CDR3 spans 14 amino acids.

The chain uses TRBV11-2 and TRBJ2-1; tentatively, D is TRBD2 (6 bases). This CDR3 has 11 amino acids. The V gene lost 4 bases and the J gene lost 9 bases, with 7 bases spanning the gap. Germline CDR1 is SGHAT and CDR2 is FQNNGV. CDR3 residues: CASSWDSEQFF. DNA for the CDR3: TGTGCCAGCAGCTGGGACTCTGAGCAGTTCTTC.

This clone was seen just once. The CDR3 bases are TGTGCCAGCAGCGTAGGGGCCTCGTTGGCTGGAAACACCATATATTTT. Protein: CASSVGASLAGNTIYF. The chain employs TRBV9 and TRBJ1-3; unclear D gene. The germline V and J ends were trimmed by 0 bases and 2 bases, with 12 bases remaining between them. This CDR3 comprises 16 residues. Per germline, CDR1 SGDLS and CDR2 YYNGEE.

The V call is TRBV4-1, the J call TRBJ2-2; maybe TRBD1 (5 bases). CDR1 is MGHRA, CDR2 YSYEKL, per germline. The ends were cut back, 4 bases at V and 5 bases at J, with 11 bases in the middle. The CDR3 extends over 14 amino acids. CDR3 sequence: CASSLVGPTGELFF. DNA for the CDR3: TGCGCCAGCAGCCTTGTGGGGCCGACCGGGGAGCTGTTTTTT.

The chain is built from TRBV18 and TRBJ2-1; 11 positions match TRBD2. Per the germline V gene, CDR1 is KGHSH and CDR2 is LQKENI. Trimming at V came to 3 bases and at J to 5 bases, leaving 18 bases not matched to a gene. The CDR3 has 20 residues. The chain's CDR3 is CASSPAKNIYSGRAHNEQFF. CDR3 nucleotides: TGTGCCAGCTCACCCGCGAAGAACATTTATAGCGGGAGGGCCCACAATGAGCAGTTCTTC.

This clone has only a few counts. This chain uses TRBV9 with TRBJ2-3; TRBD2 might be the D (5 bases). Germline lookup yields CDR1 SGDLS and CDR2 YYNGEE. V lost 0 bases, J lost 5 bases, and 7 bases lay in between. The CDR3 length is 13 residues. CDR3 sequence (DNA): TGTGCCAGCAGCGTAGCAGGAGGAGATACGCAGTATTTT. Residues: CASSVAGGDTQYF.

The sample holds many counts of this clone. CDR3 amino acids: CASSLRLNTEAFF. The CDR3, as DNA: TGTGCCAGCAGCTTACGGTTGAACACTGAAGCTTTCTTT. This chain connects TRBV11-3 to TRBJ1-1; D remains ambiguous. The CDR3 has 13 residues. Germline lookup yields CDR1 SGHNT and CDR2 YENEEA. Deletions cut 2 bases from V and 0 bases from J, with 4 bases between. The entire variable domain, with the rest obtained from reference TRBV11-3 and TRBJ1-1, is as follows: EAGVVQSPRYKIIEKKQPVAFWCNPISGHNTLYWYLQNLGQGPELLIRYENEEAVDDSQLPKDRFSAERLKGVDSTLKIQPAELGDSAVYLCASSLRLNTEAFFGQGTRLTVV.